This entry features one T cell receptor beta chain sequence. TCRdb keeps only in-frame clones here, not all; method: immunoSEQ multiplex PCR. Altogether hundreds of thousands of clones are present, under 95% being singletons, with the ten largest covering roughly 3.3%. The data are from a study of blood T cell repertoires in COVID-19. The CDR3 totals 15 residues. Trimming cost V 4 bases and J 4 bases, with 17 bases left between them. Looked up from germline, CDR1 is SGDLS and CDR2 is YYNGEE. Sequenced sample: peripheral blood. The chain combines TRBV9 with TRBJ1-2; D possibly corresponds to TRBD1 (5 bases). The sequence was obtained from a young woman who had recovered from COVID-19. The CDR3 DNA sequence: TGTGCCAGCAGCAAACAGAAGACAGTTGTCTATGGCTACACCTTC. Protein product: CASSKQKTVVYGYTF.